This T cell receptor beta chain was recorded in a study of immune cell composition in non-small cell lung cancer. Study results and limitations: It was not proven that tumour-reactive clones equal dominant tumour-associated clones.

TCRdb keeps only in-frame clones here, not all; method: immunoSEQ multiplex PCR. The sample shows about 11,000 clones, 50% to 75% of them seen only once. Trimming stripped 5 bases from V and 8 bases from J, with 15 bases between. Germline CDR1 is MDHEN and CDR2 is SYDVKM. The CDR3 consists of 13 residues. A word on this clone: Antigen unknown.

The V gene is TRBV28, the J gene TRBJ1-1; D is ambiguous. Material: lung tumor tissue. The TCR originated in a human donor with non-small cell lung cancer. CDR3 DNA: TGTGCCAGCAGTCCCCGGCTTAACGGGGAAGCTTTCTTT. Translation: CASSPRLNGEAFF.